This TCR beta chain was obtained from a study of blood T cell repertoires in COVID-19. Study-wide context: Both acute and convalescent COVID-19 samples were obtained from the United States, Italy and Spain. T cells, B-cell-depleted T cells, or PBMCs supplied cDNA or gDNA.

The CDR3 length is 12 residues. CDR1 and CDR2 (germline): SEHNR, FQNEAQ (reference sequence). V was pared by 1 base and J by 7 bases, with 7 bases between. How the authors handled the data: Amplifying reference gene primers gave estimates of nucleated cell counts. Using immunoSEQ multiplex PCR, the repertoire was profiled, and TCRdb retains in-frame clones only, with some absent. Clonal size and the V and J genes are those of that table, whereas D and trimming came from the DNA. Seen here are roughly 60,000 clones, 75% to 90% observed once, and the top ten hold around 14%. This clone was counted between two and nine times.

The specimen sequenced was peripheral blood. The receptor was derived from a man older than 75 with acute or convalescent COVID-19. This chain links TRBV7-9 with TRBJ1-2; D may be TRBD1 (5 bases). CDR3 sequence reads: CASSLEGVGYTF. The CDR3 DNA reads TGTGCCAGCAGCTTAGAAGGGGTTGGCTACACCTTC.